This TCR beta chain was retrieved from a study of blood T cell repertoires in COVID-19. Across the study: Sites across the United States, Italy and Spain contributed samples from acute and convalescent COVID-19. PBMCs, B-cell-depleted T cells, or T cells were the source of the cDNA or gDNA that made up the material.

Source study methods: Amplification from reference gene primers served as the basis for estimated nucleated cell counts. Data came from immunoSEQ multiplex PCR; TCRdb stores just in-frame clones and leaves some out. The DNA was the basis for D and trimming; V, J and clone size are from that table. The sample shows approximately 39,000 clones, approximately 87% of them seen only once. Germline CDR1 is SGHNT and CDR2 is YYREEE (reference sequence). V was shortened by 3 bases and J by 0 bases, with 13 bases between the two germline ends. The CDR3 has 16 residues. Only a few counts were recorded for this clone.

The material sequenced was peripheral blood. The TCR was taken from a man aged 50-60 years with active or convalescent COVID-19. The chain recombines TRBV5-4 with TRBJ1-5; tentatively, D is TRBD1 (6 bases). The CDR3 here is CASSSGGPDSNQPQHF. DNA for the CDR3: TGTGCCAGCAGCTCCGGGGGGCCGGATAGCAATCAGCCCCAGCATTTT.